This TCR beta chain was sequenced in a study of blood T cell repertoires in COVID-19. For the study at large: Sites across the United States, Italy and Spain contributed samples from acute and convalescent COVID-19.

Original data processing: From reference gene primer amplification, estimates of nucleated cell counts were derived. The repertoire was sequenced with immunoSEQ multiplex PCR; TCRdb's copy has only in-frame clones and lacks some. V and J calls plus clone size are reproduced from that table; the DNA served to infer D and trimming. Counted here are around 310,000 clones, 90% occurring once; the ten biggest clones make up 0.95% to 1.3%. The V and J ends lost 0 bases and 4 bases respectively, with 7 bases between them. There are 13 residues in the CDR3. Germline CDR1 reads SGHAT; CDR2 reads FQDESV (reference sequence).

The receptor was isolated from a woman aged 40 to 50 with COVID-19, enrolled during active disease. V is TRBV11-1 and J is TRBJ2-7; perhaps TRBD2 as D (5 bases). The specimen sequenced was peripheral blood. As DNA, the CDR3 is TGTGCCAGCAGCTTAGCGAGGAGGTACGAGCAGTACTTC. It specifies CASSLARRYEQYF.